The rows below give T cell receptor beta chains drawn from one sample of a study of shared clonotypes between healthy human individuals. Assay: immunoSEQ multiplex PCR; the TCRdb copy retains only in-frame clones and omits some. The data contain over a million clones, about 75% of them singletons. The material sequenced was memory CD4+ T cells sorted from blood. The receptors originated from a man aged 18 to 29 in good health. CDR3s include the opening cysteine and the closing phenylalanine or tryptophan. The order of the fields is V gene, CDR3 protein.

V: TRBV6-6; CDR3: CASSYPGRTYNSPLHF
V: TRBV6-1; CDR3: CASSETGGSYNSPLHF
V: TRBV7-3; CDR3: CASSLRRASSYEQFF
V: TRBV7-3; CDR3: CASSSTGGGNIQYF
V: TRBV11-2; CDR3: CASSLESAKQFF
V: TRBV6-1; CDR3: CASRVQQGYGYTF
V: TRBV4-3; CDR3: CASSQNGVTLYGYTF
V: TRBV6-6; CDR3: CASVIQGQPQHF
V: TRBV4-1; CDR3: CASSQEQGLFYEQYF
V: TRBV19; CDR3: CASSISGGDEQYF
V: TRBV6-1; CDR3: CASSEGQIDGYTF
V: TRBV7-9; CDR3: CASSSTDNYEQYF
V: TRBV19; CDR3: CASSIEGRGNTEAFF
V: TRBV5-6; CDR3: CASSLAGGSQYF
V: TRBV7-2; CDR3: CASSLAPGSGLEQYF
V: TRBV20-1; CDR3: CSALRTGEAFF